The entry below gives a single T cell receptor beta chain sequence along with its context. Its target is not known. The data are from a study of beta chain features in type 1 diabetes. Overall study results and limits: Type 1 diabetes patients showed a moderate but significant shortening of TCRB CDR3s in all four CD4+ subsets. Fewer junction insertions and more nucleotide deletions appeared in type 1 diabetes patients.

Germline CDR1 and CDR2: SGHTA and FQGTGA. The CDR3 totals 13 residues. V was shortened by 2 bases and J by 6 bases, with 11 bases between the two germline ends. Since all of the isolated RNA was reverse transcribed, expressed TCRB transcripts were what got sequenced. Profiled with immunoSEQ multiplex PCR; TCRdb holds only in-frame clones, not every one. Of about 99,000 clones listed, around 30% were seen once; the top ten hold about 0.49%. This sequence was found in a young woman with type 1 diabetes. The material sequenced was central memory CD4+ T cells from blood. The chain carries TRBV7-3 and TRBJ2-7, with no clear D. The CDR3 loop reads CASSLSGGPEQYF. In DNA, the CDR3 is TGTGCCAGCAGCTTATCCGGCGGTCCCGAGCAGTACTTC.